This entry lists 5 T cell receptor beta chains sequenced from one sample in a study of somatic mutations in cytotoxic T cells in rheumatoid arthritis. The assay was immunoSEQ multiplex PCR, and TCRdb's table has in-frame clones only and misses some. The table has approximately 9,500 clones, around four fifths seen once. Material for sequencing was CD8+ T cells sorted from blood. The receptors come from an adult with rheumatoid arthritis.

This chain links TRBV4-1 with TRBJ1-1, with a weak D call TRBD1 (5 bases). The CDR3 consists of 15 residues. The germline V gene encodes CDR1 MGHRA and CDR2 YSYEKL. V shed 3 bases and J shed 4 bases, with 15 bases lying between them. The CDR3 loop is CASSQTFRGGTEAFF. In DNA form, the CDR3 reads TGCGCCAGCAGCCAGACCTTCCGGGGGGGCACTGAAGCTTTCTTT.

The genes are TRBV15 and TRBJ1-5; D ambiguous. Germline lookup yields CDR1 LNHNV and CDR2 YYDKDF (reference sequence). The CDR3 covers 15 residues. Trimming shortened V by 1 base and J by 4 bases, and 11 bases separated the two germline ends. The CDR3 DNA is TGTGCCACCAGCAGAGTCGGCAGTCCAAATCAGCCCCAGCATTTT. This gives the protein CATSRVGSPNQPQHF.

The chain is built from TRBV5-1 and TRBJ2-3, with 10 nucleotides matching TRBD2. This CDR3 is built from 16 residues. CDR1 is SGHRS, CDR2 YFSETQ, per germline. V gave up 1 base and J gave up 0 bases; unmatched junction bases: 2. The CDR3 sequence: CASSLSSGGSTDTQYF. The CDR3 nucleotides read TGCGCCAGCAGCTTGTCTAGCGGGGGAAGCACAGATACGCAGTATTTT.

The CDR3 region has the DNA TGTGCCAGCAGCTTAATAGCGGGGGGAAGGGATACGCAGTATTTT. Its translation is CASSLIAGGRDTQYF. This sequence joins TRBV7-9 and TRBJ2-3, with 10 bases that match TRBD2. The CDR3 sequence is 15 residues long. The germline CDR1 and CDR2 sequences are SEHNR and FQNEAQ (reference sequence). J lost 6 bases, V lost 2 bases, and 5 bases had no gene match.

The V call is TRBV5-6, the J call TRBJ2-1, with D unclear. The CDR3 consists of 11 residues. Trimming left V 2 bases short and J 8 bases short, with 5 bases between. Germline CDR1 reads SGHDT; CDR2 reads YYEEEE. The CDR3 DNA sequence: TGTGCCAGCAGCTTAGGCTATGAGCAGTTCTTC. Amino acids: CASSLGYEQFF.